This T cell receptor (beta chain) came from a study of T cell responses to AZD1222 COVID-19 vaccine. Study results and limitations: Rises in breadth and depth of Spike-specific TCRs came after two AZD1222 doses. Among the donors, most were white British and more were female, and clonal diversity was possibly underestimated. Spike-wide coverage was observed for vaccine-associated CD4 TCRs, with dominant responses at 160-218 and 743-854.

Data came from immunoSEQ multiplex PCR; TCRdb stores just in-frame clones and leaves some out. The table has 100,000 to 150,000 clones, less than 90% seen once. On this clone: Its antigen remains unidentified.

From germline, CDR1 is SGHVS and CDR2 FQNEAQ. V was pared by 6 bases and J by 3 bases, with 9 bases between. The CDR3 consists of 13 residues. The receptor was derived from an adult in good health. The material sequenced was peripheral blood, taken on day 0 of AZD1222 vaccination. The rearrangement links TRBV7-8 to TRBJ2-1; D call uncertain. The CDR3 bases are TGTGCCAGCAGAACAGCCAGCTACAATGAGCAGTTCTTC. Protein sequence: CASRTASYNEQFF.